Reported below is one TCR beta chain. What it binds is unknown. The CDR3 loop spans 15 amino acids. Trimming at V came to 3 bases and at J to 4 bases, leaving 5 bases not matched to a gene. Germline CDR1 reads DFQATT; CDR2 reads SNEGSKA (reference sequence). TCRdb re-analysed the 5' RACE reads in MiXCR, keeping a single row per CDR3 protein. The data hold about 1.7 million distinct CDR3 sequences, with roughly 35% observed a single time. This specimen comes from a study of identical twins. Study results and limitations: Out-of-frame alpha sequences shared by twins showed excess low generation probability. There is a chance that invariant MAIT and iNKT cells partially muddied zero-insertion analyses.

This receptor was identified in a newborn girl in good health. The chain links TRBV20-1 to TRBJ2-1; 11 bases match TRBD2. Sequencing input: cord blood. CDR3 region: CSASTLAGGYNEQFF. DNA for the CDR3: TGCAGTGCTAGTACGCTAGCGGGGGGTTACAATGAGCAGTTCTTC.